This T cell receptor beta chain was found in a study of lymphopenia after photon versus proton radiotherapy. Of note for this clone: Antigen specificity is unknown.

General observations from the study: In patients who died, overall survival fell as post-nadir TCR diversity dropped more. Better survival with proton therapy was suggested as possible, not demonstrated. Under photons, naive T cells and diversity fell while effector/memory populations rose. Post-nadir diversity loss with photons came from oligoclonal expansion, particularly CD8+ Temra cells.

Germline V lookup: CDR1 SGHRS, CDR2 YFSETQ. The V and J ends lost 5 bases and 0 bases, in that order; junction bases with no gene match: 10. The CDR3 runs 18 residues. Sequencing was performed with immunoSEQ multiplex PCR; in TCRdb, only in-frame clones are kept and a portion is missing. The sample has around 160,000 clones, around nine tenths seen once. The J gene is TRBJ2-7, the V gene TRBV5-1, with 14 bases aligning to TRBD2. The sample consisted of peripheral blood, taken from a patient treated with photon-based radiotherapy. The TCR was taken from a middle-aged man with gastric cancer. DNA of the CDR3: TGCGCCAGCAGACCTCCGGGACTAGCGGGAGAGAGCTCCTACGAGCAGTACTTC. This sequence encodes CASRPPGLAGESSYEQYF.